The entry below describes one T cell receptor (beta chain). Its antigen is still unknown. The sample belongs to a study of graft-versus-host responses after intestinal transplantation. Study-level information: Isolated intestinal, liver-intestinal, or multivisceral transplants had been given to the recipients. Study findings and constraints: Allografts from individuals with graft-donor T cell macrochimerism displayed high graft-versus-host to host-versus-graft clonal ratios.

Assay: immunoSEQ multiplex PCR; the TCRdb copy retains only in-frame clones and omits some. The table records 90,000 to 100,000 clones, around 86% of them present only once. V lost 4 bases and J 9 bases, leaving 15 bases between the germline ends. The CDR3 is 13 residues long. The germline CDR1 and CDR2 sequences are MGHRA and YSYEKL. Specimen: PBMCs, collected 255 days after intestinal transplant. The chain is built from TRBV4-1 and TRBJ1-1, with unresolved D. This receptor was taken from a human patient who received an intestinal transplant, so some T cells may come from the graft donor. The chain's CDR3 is CASSPFGPRKAFF. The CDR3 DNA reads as TGCGCCAGCAGCCCGTTCGGACCCCGAAAAGCTTTCTTT.